The clone carrying this T cell receptor beta chain was detected only a few times. The antigen is undetermined. This sample was taken from a study of T cells after yellow fever vaccination. Study results and limitations: Secondary responses were weaker yet peaked faster, day 5 versus 15.

Germline assignment: CDR1 MNHEY and CDR2 SMNVEV (reference sequence). The length of the CDR3 is 15 residues. The trim removed 8 bases at V and 3 bases at J, leaving 11 bases unmatched. TCRdb recomputed calls from the 5' RACE reads with MiXCR, one row per CDR3 protein. The data contain hundreds of thousands of distinct CDR3 sequences, less than 15% of them singletons. Sample: PBMCs, taken on the day of the yellow fever booster vaccination. This TCR was sampled from a man between 25 and 39 years old who received the YFV17D yellow fever vaccine. The chain has TRBV27 and TRBJ2-3, with 7 bases that match TRBD2. The CDR3 DNA reads TGTGCCAGCGGGCAACGACTAGCTGTTACAGATACGCAGTATTTT. It encodes CASGQRLAVTDTQYF.